These 21 T cell receptor beta chains were all obtained from the same sample, sequenced in a study of cytomegalovirus exposure and HLA in healthy donors (dated by TCRdb to the late 2010s). Library preparation used the immunoSEQ multiplex PCR assay. A mixture of 60 forward primers for TCR Vbeta segments and 13 reverse primers for TCR Jbeta segments was used in the multiplex PCR. Imported from immuneACCESS, the table was reduced by TCRdb to in-frame sequences with V and J called. These copies leave out some clones; in studies compared against another copy, an unresolved V gene accounts for under half, and the cause of the remainder is not known. This sample is represented by some 34,000 clones; around 70% of them were singletons. 10% of the sample belongs to the ten largest clones. The specimen was PBMCs. The receptors were gathered from a man aged 35-49 years in good health and CMV-seropositive.

The genes are TRBV6-5 and TRBJ2-2, with TRBD1 identical over 9 bases. The CDR3 is 16 residues long. V gave up 4 bases and J gave up 2 bases; unmatched junction bases: 5. Germline V gene lookup returns CDR1 MNHEY and CDR2 SVGAGI. CDR3 region: CASSSTGGLNTGELFF. The CDR3 DNA sequence: TGTGCCAGCAGTTCCACAGGGGGCCTCAACACCGGGGAGCTGTTTTTT.

The chain carries TRBV19 and TRBJ1-2; 10 bases line up with TRBD1. There are 13 residues in the CDR3. Per germline, CDR1 LNHDA and CDR2 SQIVND (reference sequence). The junction had 5 bases not matched to a gene; V was cut back by 3 bases and J by 10 bases. The CDR3 reads CASSIWGTGDYTF. The CDR3 nucleotides are TGTGCCAGTAGTATCTGGGGGACAGGGGACTACACCTTC.

This chain joins TRBV28 and TRBJ1-5; 7 positions match TRBD1. The CDR3 is 15 residues long. Germline CDR1 is MDHEN and CDR2 is SYDVKM. CDR3 protein: CTTREQGGSNQPQHF. In DNA form, the CDR3 reads TGTACCACCAGGGAGCAGGGGGGAAGCAATCAGCCCCAGCATTTT.

This clone has just a few counts. V usage is TRBV7-2 and J usage is TRBJ2-5; 11 bases fit TRBD2. This CDR3 has 16 amino acids. Trimming removed 6 bases from V and 6 bases from J; junction bases left unmatched: 12. The V gene's germline CDR1 is SGHTA and CDR2 FQGNSA. The DNA of the CDR3 is TGTGCCAGCAGGCCTAGCCTAGCGGGGGGCGCAAAGACCCAGTACTTC. This codes for CASRPSLAGGAKTQYF.

This chain connects TRBV4-1 to TRBJ2-1; 13 nucleotides match TRBD2. Germline assignment: CDR1 MGHRA and CDR2 YSYEKL. V was pared by 1 base and J by 8 bases, with 11 bases of the junction left unmatched. The CDR3 has 18 residues. This chain's CDR3 is CASSQAGLAGSGGDEQFF. The CDR3 region has the DNA TGCGCCAGCAGCCAAGCGGGACTAGCGGGGTCCGGGGGGGATGAGCAGTTCTTC.

The table lists this clone with a count of one. The chain carries TRBV7-7 and TRBJ2-2; tentatively, D is TRBD1 (6 bases). This CDR3 contains 16 residues. Germline V gives CDR1 SSHAT, CDR2 FNYEAQ (reference sequence). V was cut by 1 base and J by 2 bases, with 11 bases left in between. CDR3 bases: TGTGCCAGCAGCTTAGTTTCAGGGGTTAACACCGGGGAGCTGTTTTTT. Protein: CASSLVSGVNTGELFF.

The chain has TRBV6-5 and TRBJ1-5, with D maybe TRBD1 (5 bases). V lost 11 bases to trimming and J lost 2 bases, with 13 bases between them. The CDR3 covers 13 residues. Germline V gene data show CDR1 as MNHEY and CDR2 as SVGAGI. This CDR3 reads CAAGVRGNQPQHF. In DNA form, the CDR3 reads TGTGCCGCGGGGGTTCGGGGCAATCAGCCCCAGCATTTT.

The rearrangement uses TRBV10-3 and TRBJ1-5, with D hard to call. The germline V gene encodes CDR1 ENHRY and CDR2 SYGVKD. The CDR3 has 15 amino acids. Trimming left V 3 bases short and J 0 bases short, with 9 bases between. In DNA, the CDR3 is TGTGCCATCAGTGACGGGGAGGTTAGCAATCAGCCCCAGCATTTT. Its translation is CAISDGEVSNQPQHF.

This clone was detected only a few times. The gene calls are TRBV10-3 and TRBJ1-2; 9 nucleotides line up with TRBD1. CDR1 ENHRY and CDR2 SYGVKD come from the germline V gene. The J segment lost 8 bases and the V segment lost 3 bases, leaving 7 bases of the junction unmatched. The length of the CDR3 is 14 residues. CDR3 DNA: TGTGCCATCAGTGATGGGACAGGGCAGGGGGGCTACACCTTC. Protein product: CAISDGTGQGGYTF.

This chain joins TRBV2 and TRBJ2-3, with 7 bases lining up with TRBD2. The CDR3 is made up of 17 amino acids. CDR1 is SNHLY, CDR2 FYNNEI, per germline. The V segment lost 0 bases and the J segment 6 bases; nucleotides outside the gene matches: 12. The CDR3 protein is CASSEAATSGMYDTQYF. In DNA form, the CDR3 reads TGTGCCAGCAGTGAAGCGGCGACCAGCGGGATGTATGATACGCAGTATTTT.

The chain links TRBV6-6 to TRBJ2-5; D call uncertain. V lost 2 bases and J lost 5, with 6 bases in between. CDR1 and CDR2 from the germline V gene are MNHNY and SVGAGI (reference sequence). CDR3 length: 12 residues. The CDR3 is CASSYAWETQYF. The DNA of the CDR3 is TGTGCCAGCAGTTACGCGTGGGAGACCCAGTACTTC.

J is TRBJ2-3 and V is TRBV27; no clear D. V was shortened by 0 bases and J by 2 bases, with 6 bases between the two germline ends. This CDR3 has 14 amino acids. Germline values: CDR1 MNHEY, CDR2 SMNVEV (reference sequence). The CDR3, as DNA: TGTGCCAGCAGTTTATCGACTCTCACAGATACGCAGTATTTT. This encodes CASSLSTLTDTQYF.

The V and J genes are TRBV5-6 and TRBJ1-1, with D tentatively TRBD1 (6 bases). The CDR3 is 12 amino acids. V lost 7 bases, J lost 6 bases, and 13 bases lay in between. Per the germline V gene, CDR1 is SGHDT and CDR2 is YYEEEE. CDR3 in amino acids: CASVPGAAEAFF. CDR3 coding DNA: TGTGCCAGCGTCCCAGGGGCCGCTGAAGCTTTCTTT.

This rearrangement joins TRBV5-1 to TRBJ2-5; possibly TRBD2 for D (7 bases). V was trimmed by 0 bases and J by 5 bases, leaving 14 bases between them. From germline, CDR1 is SGHRS and CDR2 YFSETQ. The CDR3 sequence is 15 residues long. CDR3 in amino acids: CASSLVAGARETQYF. For the CDR3, the DNA is TGCGCCAGCAGCTTGGTGGCGGGGGCCAGGGAGACCCAGTACTTC.

V usage is TRBV6-5 and J usage is TRBJ1-1, with 7 nucleotides matching TRBD1. CDR1 is MNHEY, CDR2 SVGAGI, per germline. Trimming removed 5 bases from V and 4 bases from J; junction bases left unmatched: 4. The CDR3 is 13 residues long. The CDR3 region has the DNA TGTGCCAGCAGTACGACAGGGCGCACTGAAGCTTTCTTT. This translates into CASSTTGRTEAFF.

V gene TRBV15 combines with J gene TRBJ2-7; 7 bases line up with TRBD2. V was clipped by 5 bases and J by 2 bases; unmatched bases: 9. This CDR3 region has 15 residues. Germline V gene data show CDR1 as LNHNV and CDR2 as YYDKDF (reference sequence). DNA for the CDR3: TGTGCCACCAGCGCCATGAGCGGGGCCACCTACGAGCAGTACTTC. Protein: CATSAMSGATYEQYF.

This clone was detected a few times. The CDR3, as DNA: TGCGCCAGCAGCTTGGAGGGGTCTGGGGACGAGCAGTACTTC. Translating it yields CASSLEGSGDEQYF. The chain joins TRBV5-1 to TRBJ2-7; D might be TRBD1 (5 bases). V lost 0 bases to trimming and J lost 5 bases, with 12 bases between them. CDR1 is SGHRS, CDR2 YFSETQ, per germline. This CDR3 has 14 residues.

This chain joins TRBV5-1 and TRBJ1-1; D is possibly TRBD1 (5 bases). From germline, CDR1 is SGHRS and CDR2 YFSETQ. CDR3 size: 15 residues. Trimming removed 2 bases from V and 3 bases from J, with 14 bases in between. CDR3 region: CASSFGRGRDTEAFF. DNA for the CDR3: TGCGCCAGCAGCTTCGGACGGGGGAGGGACACTGAAGCTTTCTTT. The full variable domain, rest sourced from reference TRBV5-1 and TRBJ1-1, is KAGVTQTPRYLIKTRGQQVTLSCSPISGHRSVSWYQQTPGQGLQFLFEYFSETQRNKGNFPGRFSGRQFSNSRSEMNVSTLELGDSALYLCASSFGRGRDTEAFFGQGTRLTVV.

As regards this clone: At one end the junction does not follow the germline gene, possibly because of a read error. This specimen includes other DNA sequences encoding the same CDR3. The chain links TRBV7-8 to TRBJ1-6; the D gene is possibly TRBD1 (6 bases). Per germline, CDR1 SGHVS and CDR2 FQNEAQ. There are 15 residues in the CDR3. CDR3: CASSLGQGINSPLHF. The CDR3 region has the DNA TGTGCCAGTAGCTTAGGGCAGGGGATTAATTCACCCCTCCACTTT. Complete variable domain (other parts from reference TRBV7-8 and TRBJ1-6): GAGVSQSPRYKVAKRGQDVALRCDPISGHVSLFWYQQALGQGPEFLTYFQNEAQLDKSGLPSDRFFAERPEGSVSTLKIQRTQQEDSAVYLCASSLGQGINSPLHFGNGTRLTVT.

The V and J genes are TRBV15 and TRBJ2-7, with D perhaps matching TRBD2 (6 bases). CDR1 and CDR2 (germline): LNHNV, YYDKDF (reference sequence). The length of the CDR3 is 18 residues. Trimming shortened V by 0 bases and J by 0 bases, and 18 bases separated the two germline ends. CDR3 sequence reads: CATSRDRVPGLASYEQYF. The CDR3 DNA reads as TGTGCCACCAGCAGAGATCGGGTGCCGGGACTTGCCTCCTACGAGCAGTACTTC.

The rearrangement joins TRBV4-2 to TRBJ2-5; 7 nucleotides line up with TRBD2. CDR1 and CDR2 (germline): LGHNA, YNFKEQ. The J segment lost 0 bases and the V segment lost 1 base, leaving 2 bases of the junction unmatched. CDR3 length: 15 amino acids. The CDR3 coding sequence is TGTGCCAGCAGCCAAGCGGGGGGATACCAAGAGACCCAGTACTTC. It yields the protein CASSQAGGYQETQYF.